These 17 T cell receptor beta chains originate from one sample sequenced in a study of shared clonotypes between healthy human individuals. Clones were sequenced by immunoSEQ multiplex PCR, and TCRdb holds only the in-frame ones, with some missing. The top ten clones hold 1.2% of a sample with over a million clones, roughly 95% of them seen once. Sequenced input: naive CD4+ T cells sorted from blood. Subset specified: CD45RA+ positively selected. These receptor sequences come from a man aged 30-40 years in good health.

The chain recombines TRBV4-1 with TRBJ2-3, with D hard to call. Deletions cut 5 bases from V and 6 bases from J, with 24 bases between. Germline CDR1 MGHRA, CDR2 YSYEKL. The CDR3 is made up of 17 amino acids. This CDR3 reads CASSGEMAAQPIDTQYF. DNA of the CDR3: TGCGCCAGCAGCGGCGAGATGGCGGCCCAACCTATTGATACGCAGTATTTT.

This rearrangement joins TRBV7-9 to TRBJ2-1, with 7 bases lining up with TRBD2. Trimming removed 5 bases from V and 5 bases from J; junction bases left unmatched: 9. CDR1 is SEHNR and CDR2 is FQNEAQ in the germline V gene (reference sequence). This CDR3 spans 15 amino acids. The CDR3 protein is CASSPSGKPHNEQFF. The CDR3 coding sequence is TGTGCCAGCAGCCCGAGCGGGAAACCACACAATGAGCAGTTCTTC.

This rearrangement joins TRBV27 to TRBJ2-7, with TRBD1 matching 11 bases. The CDR3 is 12 amino acids. Germline-derived CDR1 and CDR2 are MNHEY and SMNVEV (reference sequence). Losses at the gene ends were 8 bases for V and 3 bases for J; bases not matched to a gene: 0. CDR3 sequence: CASGTGGYEQYF. The CDR3 region has the DNA TGTGCCAGCGGGACAGGGGGCTACGAGCAGTACTTC.

This chain links TRBV5-1 with TRBJ1-5; TRBD1 matches 9 bases. Germline-derived CDR1 and CDR2 are SGHRS and YFSETQ. The CDR3 runs to 13 residues. V shed 6 bases and J 4 bases; nucleotides not matched to a gene: 2. As DNA, the CDR3 is TGCGCCAGCATGGACAGGGGTAATCAGCCCCAGCATTTT. Translation: CASMDRGNQPQHF.

V usage is TRBV19 and J usage is TRBJ1-3; D unclear. The CDR3 totals 15 residues. Trimming removed 5 bases from V and 2 bases from J, with 13 bases in between. Germline lookup yields CDR1 LNHDA and CDR2 SQIVND (reference sequence). The CDR3 region is CASSPARWAGNTIYF. The CDR3 DNA reads as TGTGCCAGTAGTCCGGCGAGGTGGGCTGGAAACACCATATATTTT.

The V gene is TRBV7-2, the J gene TRBJ2-7, with 8 positions matching TRBD2. Germline assignment: CDR1 SGHTA and CDR2 FQGNSA. The CDR3 is 14 amino acids. The ends lost 0 bases at V and 7 bases at J; junction bases unmatched: 5. This chain's CDR3 is CASSLAAGGLEQYF. In nucleotides, the CDR3 is TGTGCCAGCAGCTTAGCCGCGGGAGGTTTAGAGCAGTACTTC. The complete variable domain, with remaining parts taken from reference TRBV7-2 and TRBJ2-7, reads GAGVSQSPSNKVTEKGKDVELRCDPISGHTALYWYRQSLGQGLEFLIYFQGNSAPDKSGLPSDRFSAERTGGSVSTLTIQRTQQEDSAVYLCASSLAAGGLEQYFGPGTRLTVT.

V gene TRBV28 combines with J gene TRBJ2-7; the match to TRBD2 covers 14 bases. CDR1 is MDHEN, CDR2 SYDVKM, per germline. CDR3 size: 15 residues. V trimming: 5 bases; J trimming: 2 bases; junction bases outside the gene matches: 2. The chain's CDR3 is CASSLTSGRAYEQYF. DNA for the CDR3: TGTGCCAGCAGTCTGACTAGCGGGAGGGCCTACGAGCAGTACTTC.

This chain links TRBV28 with TRBJ2-1; 8 bases fit TRBD2. This CDR3 is 16 amino acids long. Looked up from germline, CDR1 is MDHEN and CDR2 is SYDVKM. The J segment lost 5 bases and the V segment lost 6 bases, leaving 12 bases of the junction unmatched. The CDR3 sequence: CASSPVGAGVHNEQFF. The CDR3 DNA reads as TGTGCCAGCAGCCCCGTAGGAGCGGGAGTTCACAATGAGCAGTTCTTC. Together with reference TRBV28 and TRBJ2-1, the CDR3 gives the full variable domain: DVKVTQSSRYLVKRTGEKVFLECVQDMDHENMFWYRQDPGLGLRLIYFSYDVKMKEKGDIPEGYSVSREKKERFSLILESASTNQTSMYLCASSPVGAGVHNEQFFGPGTRLTVL.

The genes are TRBV5-4 and TRBJ2-7; 10 nucleotides align to TRBD2. Germline lookup yields CDR1 SGHNT and CDR2 YYREEE (reference sequence). The junction had 7 bases not matched to a gene; V was cut back by 4 bases and J by 0 bases. The CDR3 runs to 16 residues. The DNA for the CDR3 is TGTGCCAGCAGCCAGCCCGGACTAGCGGACTCCTACGAGCAGTACTTC. This sequence encodes CASSQPGLADSYEQYF.

The chain recombines TRBV30 with TRBJ1-5; 10 bases are shared with TRBD1. Germline trimming cut 2 bases from V and 11 bases from J; bases unmatched to any gene: 9. CDR1 and CDR2 from the germline V gene are GTSNPN and SVGIG (reference sequence). This CDR3 is 14 amino acids long. This chain's CDR3 is CAWSSGTGVVAQHF. CDR3 bases: TGTGCCTGGAGTTCTGGGACAGGGGTTGTAGCCCAGCATTTT.

As concerns this clone: Other DNA sequences in this sample translate to the same CDR3. J is TRBJ1-1 and V is TRBV5-4; D gene uncertain. This CDR3 region has 13 residues. Trimming removed 1 base from V and 1 base from J, with 5 bases in between. The V gene's germline CDR1 is SGHNT and CDR2 YYREEE (reference sequence). The CDR3 nucleotides are TGTGCCAGCAGCTTGCTGGAGAACACTGAAGCTTTCTTT. It encodes CASSLLENTEAFF.

The chain combines TRBV2 with TRBJ2-7; 13 nucleotides align to TRBD2. Per the germline V gene, CDR1 is SNHLY and CDR2 is FYNNEI. V was pared by 5 bases and J by 6 bases, with 4 bases of the junction left unmatched. The length of the CDR3 is 14 residues. In DNA, the CDR3 is TGTGCCAGCAGTCCGGGACTAGCGGGACTCGAGCAGTACTTC. The encoded protein is CASSPGLAGLEQYF.

The rearrangement uses TRBV27 and TRBJ1-3; D unresolved. In germline, CDR1 is MNHEY, CDR2 SMNVEV (reference sequence). CDR3 length: 13 residues. The V gene lost 7 bases and the J gene lost 4 bases, with 11 bases spanning the gap. CDR3 coding DNA: TGTGCCAGCATGCGGGCCGCCGGAAACACCATATATTTT. Protein: CASMRAAGNTIYF.

This clone appeared once. The V call is TRBV6-1, the J call TRBJ1-4; D is possibly TRBD1 (6 bases). This CDR3 is 14 amino acids long. Between the trimmed V and J ends, which lost 5 bases and 3 bases, there was a span of 10 bases. The V gene's germline CDR1 is MNHNS and CDR2 SASEGT. The CDR3 nucleotides read TGTGCCAGCAGTACAGGGATGGCTAATGAAAAACTGTTTTTT. Its translation: CASSTGMANEKLFF.

This clone has a single count. The rearrangement links TRBV14 to TRBJ2-1, with D perhaps being TRBD1 or TRBD2 (5 bases each). This CDR3 contains 17 residues. Deletions cut 1 base from V and 9 bases from J, with 22 bases between. CDR1 is SGHDN, CDR2 FVKESK, per germline. CDR3 coding DNA: TGTGCCAGCAGCCAAGTATTTGCGCTCCAAATTGGGGGTGAGCAGTTCTTC. It codes for CASSQVFALQIGGEQFF.

The chain links TRBV28 to TRBJ2-7; unclear D gene. V was cut by 7 bases and J by 3 bases, with 19 bases left in between. Germline assignment: CDR1 MDHEN and CDR2 SYDVKM. CDR3 length: 15 amino acids. The CDR3 nucleotides read TGTGCCAGCATTGGGAACGGGCAGACCAACTACGAGCAGTACTTC. Its translation: CASIGNGQTNYEQYF.

This clone was detected only once. The chain carries TRBV4-1 and TRBJ1-2; the D gene is possibly TRBD1 (5 bases). From germline, CDR1 is MGHRA and CDR2 YSYEKL. V dropped 0 bases and J dropped 2 bases, with 19 bases sitting between them. The CDR3 contains 18 residues. The CDR3 DNA reads TGCGCCAGCAGCCAAGATGGAACAGGCCCCACTGGGAACTATGGCTACACCTTC. Protein sequence: CASSQDGTGPTGNYGYTF.